This TCR beta chain was identified during a study of vaccination and CD4 T cells after COVID-19. Study overall: Overlapping spike peptides of SARS-CoV-2, HCoV-NL63, HCoV-OC43 and HCoV-229E stimulated the cells.

Findings of the study overall: SARS-CoV-2-reactive clonotypes showed a nonsignificant median rise from about 22 to 38.

Worth noting for this clonotype: The target antigen is unknown.

Stated treatment: roughly 11-day PBMC culture with coronavirus spike peptide pools or control peptides (ViraFEST assay). Cultures got half-medium changes with IL-2 on days 3 and 7. The Oncomine TCR Beta short-read assay was what sequenced the DNA obtained from cultured CD4+ T cells. A single record per CDR3 protein comes from TCRdb applying MiXCR to the PCR reads. Of 20,000 to 25,000 distinct CDR3 sequences listed, around two thirds were seen once; the top ten hold roughly 23%. This TCR was recovered from a human donor who received a COVID-19 vaccine. Sequences were derived from CD4+ T cells from blood, cultured in vitro, sampled before SARS-CoV-2 vaccination.

CDR3 nucleotide sequence: TGTGCCAGCAGGGAGAGACAGGGGAGCACAGATACGCAGTATTTT. Translation: CASRERQGSTDTQYF. The chain couples TRBV6-1 to TRBJ2-3, with 8 nucleotides matching TRBD1. The germline CDR1 and CDR2 sequences are MNHNS and SASEGT. This CDR3 spans 15 amino acids. Trimming cost V 6 bases and J 0 bases; bases outside gene matches: 5.